This T cell receptor (beta chain) was observed in a study of tissue T cells after allogeneic stem cell transplantation. Background on the study: Of the grafts for graft-versus-host disease patients, several were unmodified and three CD34-selected. Samples with visible lymphocytes on H&E were prioritized for sequencing.

This research-autopsy study prospectively enrolled adult allogeneic hematopoietic cell transplant recipients with steroid-refractory graft-versus-host disease. Every graft-versus-host disease patient had gastrointestinal disease and got several lines of graft-versus-host disease therapy. TCRdb's copy holds only in-frame clones and misses some; the assay was immunoSEQ multiplex PCR. Of over 2,500 clones in the sample, around two thirds are singletons; the top ten hold roughly 20%. Germline V CDR1 and CDR2: MNHEY, SVGAGI. Trimming took off 0 bases at V and 2 bases at J, with 10 bases between the two ends. The CDR3 length is 15 residues. Note on this clone: Its antigen is unknown.

Study-wide findings and caveats: This small cohort was clinically heterogeneous, and sampling depth was a limitation.

Sequencing was performed on duodenal tissue, taken at autopsy. This sequence originates from an older male patient with steroid-refractory graft-versus-host disease after an allogeneic stem cell transplant. Some T cells may arise from the graft donor. The J gene is TRBJ1-2, the V gene TRBV6-5; possible D gene TRBD1, 5 bases. CDR3 loop: CASSYSGRENYGYTF. Here the CDR3 DNA reads TGTGCCAGCAGTTACTCGGGCAGGGAAAACTATGGCTACACCTTC.